These T cell receptor beta chains were read from a single sample in a study of blood T cell repertoires in COVID-19. Sequencing used immunoSEQ multiplex PCR; TCRdb keeps in-frame clones, though not all of them. The data show 85,000 to 100,000 clones, 85% to 90% seen once. Material: peripheral blood. Receptors originate from a man aged 50 or older with COVID-19, enrolled during active disease. Both conserved end residues are part of each CDR3. The D gene is left open where the match is weak. Size is omitted from some rows. Given values are once, few, many or a class for expanded clones.

>NA|NA|TRBV7-2|TRBJ1-5
TGTGCCAGCAGCCAAAGACAGGCCGAACCCCAGCATTTT
CASSQRQAEPQHF
>NA|TRBD1|TRBV6-6|TRBJ1-1
TGTGCCAGCAGTCGATCCGGGACAGGGAACACTGAAGCTTTCTTT
CASSRSGTGNTEAFF
>NA|NA|TRBV4-3|TRBJ1-6
TGCGCCAGCAGCCAAGATCTGGCAGGGTTTTCACCCCTCCACTTT
CASSQDLAGFSPLHF
>once|NA|TRBV19|TRBJ2-2
TGTGCCAGTAGTATAGCGAGGAAAACAGGGTCCGGGGAGCTGTTTTTT
CASSIARKTGSGELFF
>NA|NA|TRBV5-1|TRBJ1-6
TGCGCCAGCAGCACTCGGGGACTAAATTCACCCCTCCACTTT
CASSTRGLNSPLHF
>NA|NA|TRBV5-1|TRBJ2-7
TGCGCCAGCAGCTTACAGGGTACCTCCTACGAGCAGTACTTC
CASSLQGTSYEQYF
>few|TRBD2|TRBV4-2|TRBJ2-1
TGTGCCAGCAGCCAAGTGACTAGCGAGTACAATGAGCAGTTCTTC
CASSQVTSEYNEQFF
>NA|TRBD1|TRBV2|TRBJ1-5
TGTGCCAGCAGAGAAGACAGGGCCAGCAATCAGCCCCAGCATTTT
CASREDRASNQPQHF
>NA|TRBD1|TRBV5-1|TRBJ2-7
TGCGCCAGCAGGCGGACAGGGTCCTACGAGCAGTACTTC
CASRRTGSYEQYF
>NA|NA|TRBV7-9|TRBJ2-7
TGTGCCAGCAGCTCCTCGACAGTCGAGCAGTACTTC
CASSSSTVEQYF
>many|TRBD1|TRBV6-5|TRBJ2-2
TGTGCCAGCAATGGAGGACAGGGGAACACCGGGGAGCTGTTTTTT
CASNGGQGNTGELFF
>NA|NA|TRBV10-3|TRBJ1-1
TGTGCCATCATGGGGGTCGGGGGGAACACTGAAGCTTTCTTT
CAIMGVGGNTEAFF
>many|TRBD1|TRBV6-4|TRBJ2-3
TGTGCCACCGGGACAGGGGGCACAGATACGCAGTATTTT
CATGTGGTDTQYF
>few|NA|TRBV30|TRBJ1-4
TGTGCCTGGAGTGTACTGCCCCCTGAAAAACTGTTTTTT
CAWSVLPPEKLFF
>NA|NA|TRBV11-2|TRBJ1-2
TGTGCCAGCAGCTTAGGACAGTATGGCTACACCTTC
CASSLGQYGYTF
>NA|NA|TRBV5-1|TRBJ2-7
TGCGCCAGCAGCTTGGCTTGGGAAGGAGGGACCTACGAGCAGTACTTC
CASSLAWEGGTYEQYF
>NA|TRBD2|TRBV2|TRBJ2-5
TGTGCCAGCAGTTATAGCGGGGAGACCCAGTACTTC
CASSYSGETQYF
>NA|NA|TRBV12-3/TRBV12-4|TRBJ1-1
TGTGCCAGCAGTTTCGGAGAGAACACTGAAGCTTTCTTT
CASSFGENTEAFF
>NA|NA|TRBV27|TRBJ2-1
TGTGCCAGCAGTCCAGCGTTGACCTACAATGAGCAGTTCTTC
CASSPALTYNEQFF
>NA|NA|TRBV7-9|TRBJ2-3
TGTGCCAGCAGCTTAGTGTCTGATACGCAGTATTTT
CASSLVSDTQYF
>NA|NA|TRBV30|TRBJ1-3
TGTGCCTGGAGTGTAATGGGGGCAACTGGAAACACCATATATTTT
CAWSVMGATGNTIYF
>NA|TRBD1|TRBV4-3|TRBJ1-4
TGCGCCAGCAGCCGGGACAGGGATGAAAAACTGTTTTTT
CASSRDRDEKLFF
>NA|NA|TRBV6-2/TRBV6-3|TRBJ2-7
TGTGCCAGCAGTGCTCACAGAGTTCCCTACGAGCAGTACTTC
CASSAHRVPYEQYF
>NA|TRBD2|TRBV5-8|TRBJ2-7
TGTGCCAGCAGCTTCTCCAGCGGGGGACTGTACGAGCAGTACTTC
CASSFSSGGLYEQYF
>NA|NA|TRBV7-3|TRBJ2-3
TGTGCCAGCAGCTTACGCAGGGGCGGGGGTGATACGCAGTATTTT
CASSLRRGGGDTQYF
>NA|NA|TRBV15|TRBJ1-6
TGTGCCACCAAACAGGATAATCCCAATTCACCCCTCCACTTT
CATKQDNPNSPLHF